This is a list of T cell receptor beta chains from one sample in a study of blood T cell repertoires in COVID-19. Clones were read by immunoSEQ multiplex PCR, and TCRdb kept only the in-frame ones, dropping some. The repertoire holds approximately 140,000 clones, with 88% as singletons. The specimen sequenced was peripheral blood. These receptors were obtained from a human donor in a cohort sampled during active COVID-19. Both conserved end residues are part of each CDR3. D genes are given only for firm matches. Some rows mark clone size as missing; the rest say once, few, many or name a class of expanded clone.

j_gene,abundance,v_gene,d_gene,CDR3nt,CDR3aa
TRBJ2-3,.,TRBV9,TRBD2,TGTGCCAGCAGCCGTAGCGGGAGCACAGATACGCAGTATTTT,CASSRSGSTDTQYF
TRBJ1-1,.,TRBV10-3,TRBD1,TGTGCCATCAGTGAAGGACAGGTATGGGACACTGAAGCTTTCTTT,CAISEGQVWDTEAFF
TRBJ2-5,.,TRBV3-1/TRBV3-2,TRBD1,TGTGCCAGCAGCCAAGCGGCAGGGGGCAGGACCCAGTACTTC,CASSQAAGGRTQYF
TRBJ1-6,.,TRBV7-2,.,TGTGCCAGCAGCCTACCGGGTTATAATTCACCCCTCCACTTT,CASSLPGYNSPLHF
TRBJ2-5,.,TRBV10-2,.,TGCGCCAGCAGTGTAGTTGGAGAGCAAGAGACCCAGTACTTC,CASSVVGEQETQYF
TRBJ2-1,.,TRBV15,.,TGTGCCACCAGCAGACCCGGGAAGGACGGGTCCCGCAATGAGCAGTTCTTC,CATSRPGKDGSRNEQFF
TRBJ1-1,.,TRBV19,.,TGTGCCAGTACCCGGGGGGCCTTGAACACTGAAGCTTTCTTT,CASTRGALNTEAFF
TRBJ2-7,.,TRBV10-3,TRBD2,TGTGCCATCAGAGGGACTAGTGGCTCCTACGAGCAGTACTTC,CAIRGTSGSYEQYF
TRBJ1-5,.,TRBV9,.,TGTGCCAGCGGGCGGGGGGCTGGAAATCAGCCCCAGCATTTT,CASGRGAGNQPQHF
TRBJ2-7,.,TRBV14,.,TGTGCCAGCAGCCTATCCTACGAGCAGTACTTC,CASSLSYEQYF
TRBJ1-3,.,TRBV2,TRBD1,TGTGCCAGCAGCGACAGGGGGGCCTCTGGAAACACCATATATTTT,CASSDRGASGNTIYF
TRBJ2-5,.,TRBV4-3,TRBD2,TGCGCCAGCAGCCAAGATTTTGGCGGGGGAAAAGAGACCCAGTACTTC,CASSQDFGGGKETQYF
TRBJ1-5,.,TRBV15,.,TGTGCCACCAGCAGAGGGACAGAAAATCAGCCCCAGCATTTT,CATSRGTENQPQHF
TRBJ2-7,.,TRBV10-3,.,TGTGCCATCAGTGACTCAGGGTCCTACGAGCAGTACTTC,CAISDSGSYEQYF
TRBJ1-1,.,TRBV21-1,.,TGTGCCAGCTTGACAGGGAGTAGGGCCACTGAAGCTTTCTTT,CASLTGSRATEAFF
TRBJ1-2,.,TRBV19,.,TGTGCCAGTAGTTCCGGGACATTTAACTATGGCTACACCTTC,CASSSGTFNYGYTF
TRBJ2-5,.,TRBV5-5,.,TGTGCCAGCAGCTTGGAACTACGGACAGCCCGGGAAGAGACCCAGTACTTC,CASSLELRTAREETQYF
TRBJ1-3,.,TRBV14,.,TGTGCCAGCAGCCGTGACAGGACCCTCTCTGGAAACACCATATATTTT,CASSRDRTLSGNTIYF
TRBJ1-5,.,TRBV7-8,.,TGTGCCAGCAGTCTAGAAGCCCGCAAACAGCCCCAGCATTTT,CASSLEARKQPQHF
TRBJ1-5,.,TRBV10-3,.,TGTGCCATCAGTGAGTTGGGGAGATATAGCAATCAGCCCCAGCATTTT,CAISELGRYSNQPQHF
TRBJ1-2,.,TRBV28,.,TGTGCCAGCAGGGAACGAGGCTTGTCCTATGGCTACACCTTC,CASRERGLSYGYTF
TRBJ1-2,.,TRBV28,TRBD1,TGTGCCAGCAGTTTAGACAGGGTCGTGTTGGGCTACACCTTC,CASSLDRVVLGYTF
TRBJ1-2,.,TRBV18,TRBD1,TGTGCCAGCTCACCACCGTCTCGGACAGGGGGTTTTGGCTACACCTTC,CASSPPSRTGGFGYTF
TRBJ2-7,.,TRBV20-1,.,TGCAGTGCTAGACGGGGTTACGAGCAGTACTTC,CSARRGYEQYF
TRBJ1-2,.,TRBV19,.,TGTGCCAGTACCCCATCAGAGACATATGGCTACACCTTC,CASTPSETYGYTF
TRBJ2-3,.,TRBV25-1,TRBD2,TGTGCCAGCAGGGCCAGGCTTGGGCTAGCGGGAACCACAGATACGCAGTATTTT,CASRARLGLAGTTDTQYF
TRBJ2-3,.,TRBV7-9,TRBD2,TGTGCCAGTCGGGTCTTGGCGGGAGAATCCACAGATACGCAGTATTTT,CASRVLAGESTDTQYF
TRBJ1-2,.,TRBV4-3,.,TGCGCCAGCAGCCCCAGGCAACCCGTCTATGGCTACACCTTC,CASSPRQPVYGYTF
TRBJ2-7,.,TRBV5-1,.,TGCGCCAGCAGCTTGCTAAGTAGCAGGGCGAACGAGCAGTACTTC,CASSLLSSRANEQYF
TRBJ1-6,.,TRBV7-2,.,TGTGCCAGCAGCTTAGGGGGCAGGGTTAATTCACCCCTCCACTTT,CASSLGGRVNSPLHF
TRBJ2-7,.,TRBV28,.,TGTGCCAGCAGTTTAGTACAGACCTACGAGCAGTACTTC,CASSLVQTYEQYF
TRBJ1-3,.,TRBV5-1,.,TGCGCCAGCAGCTTGGGGACAGTCTCTGGAAACACCATATATTTT,CASSLGTVSGNTIYF
TRBJ2-7,.,TRBV5-6,TRBD2,TGTGCCAGCAGCTCGGCTAGCGGGAGCCCCTACGAGCAGTACTTC,CASSSASGSPYEQYF
TRBJ1-6,.,TRBV11-2,TRBD1,TGTGCCAGCACCCAAACAGGGGGCGGGTCACCCCTCCACTTT,CASTQTGGGSPLHF
TRBJ2-1,.,TRBV5-6,TRBD2,TGTGCCAGCAGCAGACTGCTAGCGGGGAACTACAATGAGCAGTTCTTC,CASSRLLAGNYNEQFF
TRBJ2-7,few,TRBV18,.,TGTGCCAGCTCACCCTCAGTCGCCTCCTACGAGCAGTACTTC,CASSPSVASYEQYF
TRBJ1-5,.,TRBV10-3,.,TGTGCCATCAGTGAGTCGGGGGCAGGGTTTCAGCCCCAGCATTTT,CAISESGAGFQPQHF
TRBJ1-1,.,TRBV25-1,.,TGTGCCAGCGAGGGAGGGACACCCCTCAGGACCACTGAAGCTTTCTTT,CASEGGTPLRTTEAFF
TRBJ1-2,.,TRBV6-1,.,TGTGCCAGCAGTGAAGATTGGGCAGGGCGTGTTGGCTACACCTTC,CASSEDWAGRVGYTF
TRBJ1-2,.,TRBV11-2,.,TGTGCCAGCAGCTTAGATCCTTCGACAAACTATGGCTACACCTTC,CASSLDPSTNYGYTF
TRBJ2-7,.,TRBV9,.,TGTGCCAGCAGCAGGGAGTACCCGTTGGGGGAGCAGTACTTC,CASSREYPLGEQYF
TRBJ1-4,.,TRBV2,.,TGTGCCAGCAGTTTTTTTAATACTAATGAAAAACTGTTTTTT,CASSFFNTNEKLFF
TRBJ1-5,few,TRBV7-9,TRBD1,TGTGCCAGCAGCCGCAGTCAGGGGGCCGGTCAGCCCCAGCATTTT,CASSRSQGAGQPQHF
TRBJ2-3,once,TRBV20-1,.,TGCAGTGCTAGTACGTCGGGATTCACAGATACGCAGTATTTT,CSASTSGFTDTQYF
TRBJ1-1,.,TRBV28,TRBD1,TGTGCCAGCAGTTTTTCAGCGAGGGGGCGCGGTAACACTGAAGCTTTCTTT,CASSFSARGRGNTEAFF
TRBJ2-3,.,TRBV5-4,TRBD2,TGTGCCAGCAGCCCGCAGACTAGCGGATCAGATACGCAGTATTTT,CASSPQTSGSDTQYF
TRBJ2-7,.,TRBV3-1/TRBV3-2,.,TGTGCCAGCAGCCAACTAGCGACCAAATCCTACGAGCAGTACTTC,CASSQLATKSYEQYF